A single T cell receptor beta chain is shown here with its context. The data are from a study of blood T cell repertoires in COVID-19. Background on the study: COVID-19 samples collected from the United States, Italy and Spain covered acute and convalescent phases. Sample material is recorded as cDNA or gDNA derived from T cells, B-cell-depleted T cells, or PBMCs.

Sequencing was performed with immunoSEQ multiplex PCR; in TCRdb, only in-frame clones are kept and a portion is missing. The table lists some 42,000 clones, 75% to 85% of them singletons, with approximately 26% in the top ten. V was clipped by 1 base and J by 2 bases, with 3 bases between them. Germline CDR1 LNHDA, CDR2 SQIVND (reference sequence). This CDR3 has 13 residues. The chain uses TRBV19 and TRBJ1-5, with unresolved D. Input material: peripheral blood. The sequence came from a man aged 80 or over with acute or convalescent COVID-19. The DNA for the CDR3 is TGTGCCAGTAGTATAGCTGGCAATCAGCCCCAGCATTTT. It encodes CASSIAGNQPQHF.